Sequencing of this T cell receptor beta chain was carried out in a study of shared clonotypes between healthy human individuals. It was CD45RO-negative cells, positively selected for CCR7, that made up naive CD8 cells, with terminally differentiated effector memory CD45RA+ cells excluded. The authors' processing: Filtering differed since immunoSEQ provided only junctions, with no quality scores. The method was immunoSEQ multiplex PCR; TCRdb's version includes in-frame clones alone and lacks a portion of them. V, J and clone size are those of that table, while D and trimming were read from the DNA. The repertoire holds 2 million to 2.5 million clones, about 95% seen once, with roughly 1% in the top ten. The CDR3 is made up of 14 amino acids. V lost 1 base and J lost 7, with 11 bases in between. Germline V gene lookup returns CDR1 SGHVS and CDR2 FNYEAQ. Points from the study as a whole: Incomplete sequencing of sorted subsets was indicated by rarefaction despite large depth. Naive subsets usually exceeded memory subsets in estimated richness. Some clonotypes were shared by all four sorted-subset donors, while others were not shared. The non-shared ones had lower generation probabilities than the shared ones.

A remark on this clone: Its cognate antigen is unknown.

This chain uses TRBV7-6 with TRBJ2-1; D gene uncertain. The sample taken for sequencing was naive CD8+ T cells sorted from blood. The TCR sequence derives from a man younger than 35 in good health. CDR3 sequence reads: CASSLGMEFNEQFF. CDR3 nucleotides: TGTGCCAGCAGCTTAGGGATGGAGTTTAATGAGCAGTTCTTC.